This T cell receptor (beta chain) derives from a study of human thymus T cells. With regard to this clone: The antigen remains undetermined.

The germline CDR1 and CDR2 sequences are MDHEN and SYDVKM. The CDR3 has 18 amino acids. V was clipped by 5 bases and J by 6 bases; unmatched bases: 22. Only in-frame clones appear in the TCRdb table, and some are missing; sequencing was by immunoSEQ multiplex PCR. Here the sample spans around 120,000 clones, about 93% being singletons. Findings and limits, study-wide: Biased V and J segment usage appeared in thymus and peripheral blood.

Surgeons resected thymus tissue during corrective heart surgery. The sample comprised thymus tissue. This sequence originates from a boy in the first two years of life with a congenital heart defect but otherwise immunologically healthy. V gene TRBV28 combines with J gene TRBJ2-7; 7 positions match TRBD1. CDR3 region: CASSTMPLCDRVGLEQYF. For the CDR3, the DNA is TGTGCCAGCAGTACTATGCCCCTCTGTGACAGGGTAGGGCTCGAGCAGTACTTC.